One sample yielded the 32 T cell receptor beta chains listed below, sequenced in a study of robustness of blood B and T cell sequencing. mRNA, not genomic DNA, served as the source for TCR beta repertoires. The cDNA carried a universal priming site added by a 5' template-switch oligo. Each cDNA molecule was tagged by a 12-nucleotide random UMI. Using its own MiXCR run on the PCR reads, TCRdb lists one record per CDR3 protein. The table includes about 870 distinct CDR3 sequences, about 79% detected once. Sequencing used peripheral blood. Receptors were obtained from a human donor in good health.

The gene calls are TRBV27 and TRBJ1-5; D uncertain. The V and J ends lost 2 bases and 3 bases respectively, with 5 bases between them. The length of the CDR3 is 13 residues. The germline gives CDR1 MNHEY, CDR2 SMNVEV (reference sequence). CDR3 in amino acids: CASSLGPNQPQHF. In DNA, the CDR3 is TGTGCCAGCAGTTTAGGACCCAATCAGCCCCAGCATTTT.

In this sample, this clonotype turned up a few times. V is TRBV5-5 and J is TRBJ2-5, with unresolved D. The CDR3 contains 12 residues. V shed 6 bases and J shed 2 bases, with 8 bases lying between them. The germline gives CDR1 SGHKS, CDR2 YYEKEE (reference sequence). The CDR3 region is CASMGEQETQYF. CDR3 DNA: TGTGCCAGCATGGGCGAGCAAGAGACCCAGTACTTC.

The chain combines TRBV20-1 with TRBJ2-3; no clear D gene. The V and J ends lost 5 bases and 0 bases respectively, with 9 bases between them. Germline CDR1 is DFQATT and CDR2 is SNEGSKA (reference sequence). This CDR3 has 13 amino acids. The CDR3 DNA sequence: TGCAGTGCTCCGACGGCTAGCACAGATACGCAGTATTTT. It is translated as CSAPTASTDTQYF.

The chain is built from TRBV28 and TRBJ2-7; D not resolved. V was trimmed by 5 bases and J by 5 bases, leaving 7 bases between them. Germline-derived CDR1 and CDR2 are MDHEN and SYDVKM. This CDR3 spans 11 amino acids. This CDR3 reads CASSIGHEQYF. The CDR3 DNA reads TGTGCCAGCAGTATAGGACACGAGCAGTACTTC. The full variable domain, in which reference TRBV28 and TRBJ2-7 provide the parts outside the CDR3, is DVKVTQSSRYLVKRTGEKVFLECVQDMDHENMFWYRQDPGLGLRLIYFSYDVKMKEKGDIPEGYSVSREKKERFSLILESASTNQTSMYLCASSIGHEQYFGPGTRLTVT.

This chain uses TRBV30 with TRBJ2-7; D gene unclear. Per the germline V gene, CDR1 is GTSNPN and CDR2 is SVGIG (reference sequence). CDR3 length equals 14 residues. V lost 1 base to trimming and J lost 0 bases, with 10 bases between them. In DNA, the CDR3 is TGTGCCTGGAGTGCAGCGCCCCTCTCCTACGAGCAGTACTTC. Encoded protein: CAWSAAPLSYEQYF.

The rearrangement joins TRBV12-3 or TRBV12-4 to TRBJ2-7; the match to TRBD1 covers 7 bases. The CDR3 length is 15 residues. J gave up 2 bases and V 6 bases, and 10 bases lay outside the gene matches. CDR3 protein: CASSPGGTVTYEQYF. The DNA of the CDR3 is TGTGCCAGCAGCCCAGGGGGTACCGTAACCTACGAGCAGTACTTC.

This chain joins TRBV10-3 and TRBJ2-7, with D possibly being TRBD2 (5 bases). The CDR3 spans 13 residues. Looked up from germline, CDR1 is ENHRY and CDR2 is SYGVKD. V lost 6 bases, J lost 0 bases, and 9 bases lay in between. Here the CDR3 reads CAIRRRDSYEQYF. The CDR3 bases are TGTGCCATCAGACGCCGGGACTCCTACGAGCAGTACTTC.

This clonotype was recorded a few times. The CDR3 protein is CATLARPNTEAFF. DNA for the CDR3: TGTGCCACCTTAGCCCGACCGAACACTGAAGCTTTCTTT. V usage is TRBV10-3 and J usage is TRBJ1-1, with D hard to call. CDR3 length equals 13 residues. Trimming removed 10 bases from V and 1 base from J, with 13 bases in between. Germline assignment: CDR1 ENHRY and CDR2 SYGVKD.

The rearrangement joins TRBV20-1 to TRBJ2-5; the match to TRBD1 covers 9 bases. Trimming removed 5 bases from V and 5 bases from J; junction bases left unmatched: 6. The germline gives CDR1 DFQATT, CDR2 SNEGSKA (reference sequence). The CDR3 runs to 13 residues. The CDR3, as DNA: TGCAGTGCTCCGAGGACAGGGGAGGAGACCCAGTACTTC. Its protein is CSAPRTGEETQYF.

This clonotype is labeled as large (0.1 to 1%). V gene TRBV23-1 combines with J gene TRBJ1-5, with D maybe TRBD1 (6 bases). TRBV23-1 is an ORF, with its function uncertain. CDR3 length: 15 residues. V lost 0 bases to trimming and J lost 9 bases, with 15 bases between them. CDR3 sequence reads: CASSQSTGRTGPQHF. DNA of the CDR3: TGCGCCAGCAGTCAATCCACAGGGCGAACGGGGCCCCAGCATTTT.

The chain uses TRBV6-2 or TRBV6-3 and TRBJ2-2; 10 bases fit TRBD1. Germline loops: CDR1 MNHEY, CDR2 SVGEGT. The CDR3 contains 16 residues. With 0 bases clipped from V and 3 bases from J, the junction kept 1 base outside the gene matches. The CDR3 loop is CASSYSGTGDTGELFF. The CDR3 DNA is TGTGCCAGCAGTTACTCAGGGACAGGGGACACCGGGGAGCTGTTTTTT.

The chain links TRBV7-2 to TRBJ2-2; D remains unclear. The CDR3 runs to 12 residues. Trimming cost V 3 bases and J 7 bases, with 6 bases left between them. Per the germline V gene, CDR1 is SGHTA and CDR2 is FQGNSA. For the CDR3, the DNA is TGTGCCAGCAGCTTGGGTAGCGGGGAGCTGTTTTTT. This codes for CASSLGSGELFF.

This sequence joins TRBV11-1 and TRBJ2-1, with 10 nucleotides matching TRBD1. CDR1 SGHAT and CDR2 FQDESV come from the germline V gene (reference sequence). V was pared by 5 bases and J by 10 bases, with 20 bases of the junction left unmatched. The CDR3 contains 18 residues. This CDR3 is CASSPNLWGDRGSKEQFF. CDR3 nucleotide sequence: TGTGCCAGCAGCCCAAACCTCTGGGGGGACAGGGGATCAAAGGAGCAGTTCTTC. The full variable domain, with the rest looked up from reference TRBV11-1 and TRBJ2-1, is EAEVAQSPRYKITEKSQAVAFWCDPISGHATLYWYRQILGQGPELLVQFQDESVVDDSQLPKDRFSAERLKGVDSTLKIQPAELGDSAMYLCASSPNLWGDRGSKEQFFGPGTRLTVL.

V and J are TRBV29-1 and TRBJ1-4, with D possibly matching TRBD1 (5 bases). Trimming cost V 4 bases and J 3 bases, with 9 bases left between them. This CDR3 spans 13 amino acids. Germline CDR1 reads SQVTM; CDR2 reads ANQGSEA. The CDR3 reads CSVGRGPNEKLFF. In DNA form, the CDR3 reads TGCAGCGTTGGGCGGGGACCTAATGAAAAACTGTTTTTT.

V and J are TRBV12-3 or TRBV12-4 and TRBJ1-1, with a weak D call TRBD1 (5 bases). The CDR3 has 15 residues. V lost 3 bases, J lost 5 bases, and 16 bases lay in between. CDR3 sequence (DNA): TGTGCCAGCAGTTTCGGTACGGGGGTTGGGACTGAAGCTTTCTTT. This translates into CASSFGTGVGTEAFF.

V usage is TRBV24-1 and J usage is TRBJ2-1, with D uncertain. Germline CDR1 is KGHDR and CDR2 is SFDVKD. The CDR3 length is 17 residues. V was clipped by 0 bases and J by 0 bases, with 11 bases between them. This CDR3 reads CATSDLRSAGSYNEQFF. The CDR3 DNA follows: TGTGCCACCAGTGATTTGCGGTCAGCCGGCTCCTACAATGAGCAGTTCTTC.

The V gene is TRBV28, the J gene TRBJ2-7, with unresolved D. Germline V CDR1 and CDR2: MDHEN, SYDVKM. V gave up 2 bases and J gave up 7 bases, with 9 bases separating them. This CDR3 is built from 12 residues. CDR3 DNA sequence: TGTGCCAGCAGTTTAGATGGCTGGGAGCAGTACTTC. Residues: CASSLDGWEQYF.

This chain links TRBV4-1 with TRBJ2-3, with 7 bases matching TRBD2. V was clipped by 1 base and J by 6 bases; unmatched bases: 4. The V gene's germline CDR1 is MGHRA and CDR2 YSYEKL. CDR3 length: 14 residues. The CDR3 sequence is CASSQGAGMDTQYF. The CDR3 coding sequence is TGCGCCAGCAGCCAAGGAGCGGGAATGGATACGCAGTATTTT.

This clonotype was recorded a few times. The chain uses TRBV7-9 and TRBJ2-1; 7 bases line up with TRBD2. The CDR3 length is 15 residues. Germline V CDR1 and CDR2: SEHNR, FQNEAQ (reference sequence). V dropped 3 bases and J dropped 6; count of bases not matched to a gene: 8. CDR3 in amino acids: CASSLLAGDFNEQFF. The CDR3 region has the DNA TGTGCCAGCAGCTTGTTGGCGGGGGACTTCAATGAGCAGTTCTTC.

This CDR3 is CASRTGQETYNEQFF. The DNA for the CDR3 is TGTGCCAGCAGAACGGGACAAGAGACTTACAATGAGCAGTTCTTC. The chain couples TRBV12-3 or TRBV12-4 to TRBJ2-1; possible D gene TRBD1, 6 bases. This CDR3 is built from 15 residues. V shed 6 bases and J shed 4 bases, with 16 bases lying between them.

The chain is built from TRBV4-1 and TRBJ1-1; TRBD1 matches at 7 bases. J was trimmed by 3 bases and V by 4 bases; bases with no gene match: 11. The CDR3 runs to 16 residues. CDR1 and CDR2 (germline): MGHRA, YSYEKL. CDR3 bases: TGCGCCAGCAGCCCACAAGAGACAGGGTCGTACACTGAAGCTTTCTTT. Translation gives CASSPQETGSYTEAFF.

The chain couples TRBV5-6 to TRBJ2-5; D possibly corresponds to TRBD2 (6 bases). The germline V gene encodes CDR1 SGHDT and CDR2 YYEEEE. V lost 2 bases and J 2 bases, leaving 16 bases between the germline ends. The CDR3 length is 16 residues. As DNA, the CDR3 is TGTGCCAGCAGCTTTTTTCCGACAAGCGGGCAAGAGACCCAGTACTTC. Protein sequence: CASSFFPTSGQETQYF.

The V gene is TRBV9, the J gene TRBJ2-1; D might be TRBD2 (6 bases). The CDR3 is made up of 16 amino acids. In germline, CDR1 is SGDLS, CDR2 YYNGEE. Trimming removed 4 bases from V and 5 bases from J, with 19 bases in between. CDR3 protein: CASSPSLWTTHNEQFF. CDR3 DNA sequence: TGTGCCAGCAGCCCATCACTTTGGACTACTCACAATGAGCAGTTCTTC.

The chain joins TRBV10-3 to TRBJ1-1, with a tentative D call TRBD1 (6 bases). CDR1 and CDR2 from the germline V gene are ENHRY and SYGVKD. The CDR3 loop spans 14 amino acids. The V end lost 7 bases, the J end lost 4 bases, and 16 bases lay between the germline ends. CDR3 nucleotide sequence: TGTGCCATCAAGTCAGACAGGTCGATCACTGAAGCTTTCTTT. Protein: CAIKSDRSITEAFF.

V gene TRBV7-6 combines with J gene TRBJ1-1; D perhaps matches TRBD1 (5 bases). V lost 1 base and J 1 base, leaving 16 bases between the germline ends. The V gene's germline CDR1 is SGHVS and CDR2 FNYEAQ. This CDR3 comprises 17 residues. As DNA, the CDR3 is TGTGCCAGCAGCTTAGTTCGCCCAGGACACAAGAACACTGAAGCTTTCTTT. Residues: CASSLVRPGHKNTEAFF. Full variable domain (remainder filled in from reference TRBV7-6 and TRBJ1-1): GAGVSQSPRYKVTKRGQDVALRCDPISGHVSLYWYRQALGQGPEFLTYFNYEAQQDKSGLPNDRFSAERPEGSISTLTIQRTEQRDSAMYRCASSLVRPGHKNTEAFFGQGTRLTVV.

The rearrangement uses TRBV7-3 and TRBJ1-5; unclear D gene. V lost 2 bases and J lost 4, with 6 bases in between. This CDR3 is 13 amino acids long. Germline assignment: CDR1 SGHTA and CDR2 FQGTGA. The DNA for the CDR3 is TGTGCCAGCAGCTTAGAGTTAAATCAGCCCCAGCATTTT. Amino acids: CASSLELNQPQHF. Drawing the rest from reference TRBV7-3 and TRBJ1-5, the complete variable domain is GAGVSQTPSNKVTEKGKYVELRCDPISGHTALYWYRQSLGQGPEFLIYFQGTGAADDSGLPNDRFFAVRPEGSVSTLKIQRTERGDSAVYLCASSLELNQPQHFGDGTRLSIL.

The chain carries TRBV12-3 or TRBV12-4 and TRBJ1-1; weak D call: TRBD1 (5 bases). Trimming removed 0 bases at V and 1 base at J, with 9 bases between. The CDR3 is made up of 15 amino acids. The CDR3, as DNA: TGTGCCAGCAGTTTAGCGGGGCAGGAGAACACTGAAGCTTTCTTT. Its translation: CASSLAGQENTEAFF.

This clonotype was observed once. The chain combines TRBV29-1 with TRBJ2-7; D is tentatively TRBD1 or TRBD2 (5 bases each). V dropped 0 bases and J dropped 5 bases, with 14 bases sitting between them. CDR3 length: 14 amino acids. Per germline, CDR1 SQVTM and CDR2 ANQGSEA. CDR3 sequence reads: CSVEEPGSLHEQYF. The CDR3 region has the DNA TGCAGCGTTGAAGAACCAGGGAGTCTTCACGAGCAGTACTTC.

This clonotype has a single count. V gene TRBV10-1 combines with J gene TRBJ2-7, with 9 bases fitting TRBD1. The germline V gene has CDR1 WNHNN and CDR2 SYGVQD (reference sequence). Germline trimming cut 8 bases from V and 6 bases from J; bases unmatched to any gene: 8. The CDR3 is 13 amino acids. Here the CDR3 reads CASGGQGSVEQYF. Here the CDR3 DNA reads TGCGCCAGCGGAGGACAGGGGAGCGTCGAGCAGTACTTC.

V and J are TRBV6-1 and TRBJ2-7; TRBD1 matches at 7 bases. Per the germline V gene, CDR1 is MNHNS and CDR2 is SASEGT. The CDR3 runs to 14 residues. Trimming took 6 bases from V and 1 from J; bases not matched to a gene: 6. The CDR3 DNA sequence: TGTGCCAGCAGCACCGGGACAGAGTCCTACGAGCAGTACTTC. It codes for CASSTGTESYEQYF.

The chain joins TRBV7-2 to TRBJ2-2; D unresolved. Germline V gene lookup returns CDR1 SGHTA and CDR2 FQGNSA. The CDR3 totals 13 residues. The V end lost 5 bases, the J end lost 5 bases, and 9 bases lay between the germline ends. Written as DNA, the CDR3 is TGTGCCAGCAGCCCTGGGTGGACCGGGGAGCTGTTTTTT. Translation gives CASSPGWTGELFF.

The V call is TRBV19, the J call TRBJ2-7; 8 bases are a match to TRBD1. The germline V gene encodes CDR1 LNHDA and CDR2 SQIVND (reference sequence). The trim removed 6 bases at V and 8 bases at J, leaving 6 bases unmatched. This CDR3 is 12 amino acids long. CDR3 in amino acids: CASSLQGGQQYF. As DNA, the CDR3 is TGTGCCAGTAGCCTACAGGGGGGCCAGCAGTACTTC.